The 3 T cell receptor beta chains given below trace back to one sample, sequenced in a study of siplizumab effects on memory and regulatory T cells. TCRdb's table, derived via immunoSEQ multiplex PCR, lists solely in-frame clones and lacks some. The sample shows 75,000 to 95,000 clones, approximately 90% of them seen only once. Specimen: CD4+ T cells sorted from blood. Every receptor here comes from a human donor in good health.

For the CDR3, the DNA is TGTGCCACCGCCCCCTGGGTAGACACCGGGGAGCTGTTTTTT. It is translated as CATAPWVDTGELFF. J is TRBJ2-2 and V is TRBV15; no clear D. V shed 8 bases and J shed 3 bases, with 13 bases lying between them. Germline lookup yields CDR1 LNHNV and CDR2 YYDKDF (reference sequence). The CDR3 is made up of 14 amino acids. Full variable domain (rest looked up from reference TRBV15 and TRBJ2-2): DAMVIQNPRYQVTQFGKPVTLSCSQTLNHNVMYWYQQKSSQAPKLLFHYYDKDFNNEADTPDNFQSRRPNTSFCFLDIRSPGLGDTAMYLCATAPWVDTGELFFGEGSRLTVL.

The rearrangement uses TRBV11-2 and TRBJ2-2; 10 positions match TRBD2. V was clipped by 0 bases and J by 4 bases; unmatched bases: 2. The CDR3 runs 16 residues. Germline loops: CDR1 SGHAT, CDR2 FQNNGV. The CDR3 bases are TGTGCCAGCAGCTTAGACCTAGCGGGAGCCACCGGGGAGCTGTTTTTT. As protein: CASSLDLAGATGELFF.

This chain's CDR3 is CAGGRDSYEQYF. As DNA, the CDR3 is TGTGCAGGGGGGCGGGACTCCTACGAGCAGTACTTC. V gene TRBV6-1 combines with J gene TRBJ2-5; D is tentatively TRBD1 or TRBD2 (6 bases each). The end of the DNA is better explained by TRBJ2-7, so the J call may be wrong. The CDR3 totals 12 residues. CDR1 is MNHNS and CDR2 is SASEGT in the germline V gene.